This record covers a single TCR beta chain. What it binds is not known. RNA transcripts were the template for amplifying TCR beta CDR3 regions. A set of HTBI primers served as the primers for a first-round RT-PCR of the TCR CDR3. TCRdb ran MiXCR on the multiplex PCR reads and lists one entry per CDR3 protein. The data contain 550,000 to 800,000 distinct CDR3 sequences, 15% to 20% of them singletons. A lack of ophthalmopathy progression within 18 months defined stable Graves' hyperthyroidism. Lactation, pregnancy, other autoimmune disease or uncontrolled infection led to exclusion of patients. Germline CDR1 and CDR2: SNHLY and FYNNEI. Losses at the gene ends were 1 base for V and 0 bases for J; bases not matched to a gene: 8. This CDR3 has 17 residues. This record comes from a study of T cells in Graves' hyperthyroidism and ophthalmopathy. Overall study results and limits: Among thyroid clonotypes expanded above 0.001, most also appeared in blood.

The sequenced material came from blood. This TCR came from a man between 45 and 60 years old with Graves' hyperthyroidism. V is TRBV2 and J is TRBJ2-5; TRBD1 agrees at 7 bases. The CDR3 protein is CASSEEGASVYQETQYF. In DNA form, the CDR3 reads TGTGCCAGCAGTGAAGAGGGGGCCTCGGTCTACCAAGAGACCCAGTACTTC.